Listed below are T cell receptor beta chains from one sample, sequenced in a study of blood T cell repertoires in COVID-19. This table comes from immunoSEQ multiplex PCR, and its TCRdb copy is limited to in-frame clones, with some not included. The sample lists under 200,000 clones; 90% to 95% were seen once. Sequenced sample: peripheral blood. These receptors were obtained from a man in his fifties or sixties with acute or convalescent COVID-19. Each CDR3 is given without its conserved first and last residue. The order of the fields is V gene, D gene, J gene, CDR3 protein. D genes are given only for firm matches.

v_call: TRBV2
d_call: .
j_call: TRBJ2-5
cdr3_aa: ASRQGRETQY

v_call: TRBV9
d_call: .
j_call: TRBJ2-3
cdr3_aa: ASSVELVGTDTQY

v_call: TRBV6-5
d_call: .
j_call: TRBJ1-6
cdr3_aa: ASRVDTRHNSPLH

v_call: TRBV7-9
d_call: TRBD1
j_call: TRBJ1-2
cdr3_aa: ASSMGQGGYGYT

v_call: TRBV5-8
d_call: TRBD1
j_call: TRBJ1-1
cdr3_aa: ASSHRDRGPITNTEAF

v_call: TRBV7-9
d_call: .
j_call: TRBJ2-1
cdr3_aa: ASNLVRAYNEQF

v_call: TRBV3-1/TRBV3-2
d_call: .
j_call: TRBJ1-6
cdr3_aa: ASSQADSPLH

v_call: TRBV3-1/TRBV3-2
d_call: .
j_call: TRBJ1-3
cdr3_aa: ASSQGTRGHYSGNTIY

v_call: TRBV5-8
d_call: .
j_call: TRBJ1-6
cdr3_aa: ASSPGGRNSPLH

v_call: TRBV12-3/TRBV12-4
d_call: TRBD2
j_call: TRBJ2-3
cdr3_aa: ASFSGEEDTQY

v_call: TRBV12-3/TRBV12-4
d_call: .
j_call: TRBJ2-5
cdr3_aa: ASSSEVVETQY

v_call: TRBV12-5
d_call: TRBD2
j_call: TRBJ2-1
cdr3_aa: ASGSILAGGEQF

v_call: TRBV9
d_call: .
j_call: TRBJ2-5
cdr3_aa: ASSVGGVLETQY

v_call: TRBV7-2
d_call: .
j_call: TRBJ1-6
cdr3_aa: ASSQGRNSPLH

v_call: TRBV10-3
d_call: TRBD1
j_call: TRBJ1-6
cdr3_aa: AIRQGDGSNSPLH

v_call: TRBV11-2
d_call: .
j_call: TRBJ2-7
cdr3_aa: ASSLVGKRYEQY

v_call: TRBV18
d_call: TRBD1
j_call: TRBJ1-5
cdr3_aa: ASSPGTAWSNQPQH

v_call: TRBV14
d_call: TRBD1
j_call: TRBJ1-4
cdr3_aa: ASSQDWTGRREKLF

v_call: TRBV12-3/TRBV12-4
d_call: .
j_call: TRBJ1-3
cdr3_aa: ASSDTSGNTIY

v_call: TRBV7-2
d_call: .
j_call: TRBJ1-1
cdr3_aa: ASSLLGANTEAF

v_call: TRBV28
d_call: .
j_call: TRBJ2-4
cdr3_aa: ASSFPASLQNIQY

v_call: TRBV28
d_call: TRBD2
j_call: TRBJ2-1
cdr3_aa: ASRGLAANEQF

v_call: TRBV29-1
d_call: .
j_call: TRBJ2-3
cdr3_aa: SADYLGTDTQY

v_call: TRBV3-1/TRBV3-2
d_call: TRBD2
j_call: TRBJ2-1
cdr3_aa: ASSRDKAAGGYNEQF

v_call: TRBV5-8
d_call: TRBD1
j_call: TRBJ1-2
cdr3_aa: ASSFPQGALGYGYT

v_call: TRBV5-6
d_call: .
j_call: TRBJ1-1
cdr3_aa: ASSFTPNTEAF

v_call: TRBV5-8
d_call: TRBD1
j_call: TRBJ1-4
cdr3_aa: ASTFKPGQGVEKLF

v_call: TRBV18
d_call: .
j_call: TRBJ2-3
cdr3_aa: ASYGGSDTQY

v_call: TRBV18
d_call: .
j_call: TRBJ1-4
cdr3_aa: ASQGTLGANEKLF

v_call: TRBV7-9
d_call: .
j_call: TRBJ2-1
cdr3_aa: ASSLTVLEQF

v_call: TRBV5-1
d_call: TRBD1
j_call: TRBJ1-5
cdr3_aa: ASSFKDREGNQPQH

v_call: TRBV18
d_call: .
j_call: TRBJ1-3
cdr3_aa: ASSPRQAISSGNTIY

v_call: TRBV6-2/TRBV6-3
d_call: .
j_call: TRBJ1-4
cdr3_aa: ASSGLTGLREKLF

v_call: TRBV5-1
d_call: TRBD2
j_call: TRBJ2-1
cdr3_aa: ASSSTTSGSSYNEQF

v_call: TRBV6-2/TRBV6-3
d_call: .
j_call: TRBJ1-1
cdr3_aa: ASSPTGGTEAF

v_call: TRBV4-2
d_call: .
j_call: TRBJ2-7
cdr3_aa: ASSQEVAASSHEQY

v_call: TRBV5-6
d_call: .
j_call: TRBJ2-7
cdr3_aa: ASSPGRAPNYEQY

v_call: TRBV4-1
d_call: TRBD2
j_call: TRBJ2-7
cdr3_aa: ASSHTRGGGSAEQY

v_call: TRBV19
d_call: TRBD2
j_call: TRBJ2-7
cdr3_aa: ASSMRRWAPGGNYEQY

v_call: TRBV6-2/TRBV6-3
d_call: .
j_call: TRBJ1-5
cdr3_aa: ASSYRGGRSPQH

v_call: TRBV5-4
d_call: TRBD2
j_call: TRBJ2-1
cdr3_aa: ASSALAGYPSYNEQF

v_call: TRBV27
d_call: .
j_call: TRBJ2-5
cdr3_aa: ASSKRWAQETQY

v_call: TRBV28
d_call: .
j_call: TRBJ2-2
cdr3_aa: ASSSDSMRTGELF

v_call: TRBV25-1
d_call: TRBD1
j_call: TRBJ2-6
cdr3_aa: ASSVTGTGPSGANVLT

v_call: TRBV7-9
d_call: TRBD2
j_call: TRBJ2-1
cdr3_aa: ASSLDGGRAREQF

v_call: TRBV19
d_call: .
j_call: TRBJ1-5
cdr3_aa: ASSILDTFNQPQH

v_call: TRBV27
d_call: TRBD2
j_call: TRBJ2-1
cdr3_aa: ASSLVAGLNNEQF

v_call: TRBV9
d_call: .
j_call: TRBJ1-5
cdr3_aa: ASSPSGVGNQPQH

v_call: TRBV14
d_call: TRBD2
j_call: TRBJ2-5
cdr3_aa: ASSQVGGHLETQY

v_call: TRBV7-3
d_call: TRBD2
j_call: TRBJ2-3
cdr3_aa: ASSFRGGSTDTQY